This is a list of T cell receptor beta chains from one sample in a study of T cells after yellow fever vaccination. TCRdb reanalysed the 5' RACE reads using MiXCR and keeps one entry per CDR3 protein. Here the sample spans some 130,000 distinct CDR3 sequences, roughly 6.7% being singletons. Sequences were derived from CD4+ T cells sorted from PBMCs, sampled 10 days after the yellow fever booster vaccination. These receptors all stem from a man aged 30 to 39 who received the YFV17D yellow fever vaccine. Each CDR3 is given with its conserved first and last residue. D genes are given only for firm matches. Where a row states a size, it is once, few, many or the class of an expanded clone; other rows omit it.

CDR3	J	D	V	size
CSASPPGASTGELFF	TRBJ2-2	-	TRBV20-1	many
CATSAHSTYEQYF	TRBJ2-7	-	TRBV24-1	many
CASSFFPTGEQFF	TRBJ2-1	-	TRBV11-3	many
CASSLGLGNEQFF	TRBJ2-1	-	TRBV11-3	many
CASSIRGNIQYF	TRBJ2-4	-	TRBV6-6	many
CASSVGSGELFF	TRBJ2-2	-	TRBV9	-
CASSPGGDYGYTF	TRBJ1-2	TRBD1	TRBV5-1	-
CASSLALEEQFF	TRBJ2-1	-	TRBV5-1	-
CASSLSSGLVGNTQYF	TRBJ2-3	-	TRBV12-3/TRBV12-4	many
CSAEVSLNTEAFF	TRBJ1-1	-	TRBV29-1	few
CASTSGGFFEQYF	TRBJ2-7	-	TRBV7-2	few
CASSDPYLALHF	TRBJ1-6	-	TRBV7-9	many
CASSYPLTPARLAETYNEQFF	TRBJ2-1	TRBD2	TRBV6-2/TRBV6-3	-
CASTRDPAGEQYF	TRBJ2-7	TRBD2	TRBV6-6	-
CASSPRTGLPYNEQFF	TRBJ2-1	-	TRBV5-8	many
CSARAPGHAEREAFF	TRBJ1-1	-	TRBV20-1	-
CASSALGANADTQYF	TRBJ2-3	-	TRBV9	many
CASSPRDRVTGELFF	TRBJ2-2	TRBD1	TRBV23-1	many
CASSRGVGGRTKNIQYF	TRBJ2-4	TRBD1	TRBV12-3/TRBV12-4	many
CASSLGTIKFSGELFF	TRBJ2-2	TRBD2	TRBV5-1	many
CASSPPYGTNRYNYGYTF	TRBJ1-2	-	TRBV18	-
CATSDSPGLAGGRVHYNEQFF	TRBJ2-1	TRBD2	TRBV24-1	few
CSASPLQGGSTDTQYF	TRBJ2-3	TRBD2	TRBV20-1	many
CSARTLDRDESSYEQYF	TRBJ2-7	-	TRBV20-1	-
CAISERDQISSQYF	TRBJ2-3	-	TRBV10-3	many
CSATSGQGVNEQFF	TRBJ2-1	TRBD1	TRBV20-1	few
CASSKDPEHPSNQPQHF	TRBJ1-5	-	TRBV21-1	-
CASSRIFPGQPSEKLFF	TRBJ1-4	TRBD1	TRBV3-1	many
CATSVSQGIFNYGYTF	TRBJ1-2	-	TRBV15	-
CASSIDFQRETQYF	TRBJ2-5	-	TRBV19	many
CASSFWDSGDGTQYF	TRBJ2-5	-	TRBV5-1	-
CSVVPDGAKNIQYF	TRBJ2-4	-	TRBV29-1	many
CAISDPQWGEKLFF	TRBJ1-4	-	TRBV10-3	few
CSVAASGRRYNEQFF	TRBJ2-1	TRBD2	TRBV20-1	few
CASSIAAGGQETQYF	TRBJ2-5	TRBD2	TRBV12-3/TRBV12-4	-